A selection of T cell receptor beta chains follows, all from one sample in a study of regulatory T cells in long-lasting Graves disease. In TCRdb, the multiplex PCR reads were re-called with MiXCR into one record per CDR3 protein. The sample carries roughly 400,000 distinct CDR3 sequences, 20% recorded once. The specimen was peripheral blood mononuclear cells (PBMCs), collected when the disease was refractory, from a patient treated with antithyroid drugs. The receptors derive from a female donor with Graves disease. Each CDR3 is given without its conserved first and last residue. Some rows have no size entry. The others give once, few or many, or a class for an expanded clone.

size,J,V,length,CDR3
-,TRBJ2-1,TRBV20-1,14,SAPKALAGAYNEQF
-,TRBJ2-5,TRBV19,11,ASSISGEETQY
-,TRBJ2-3,TRBV5-1,15,ASSLALAGVKFNTQY
-,TRBJ1-3,TRBV7-2,16,ASSLLPDRDISRNTIY
many,TRBJ2-7,TRBV7-2,12,ASSYRGFSYEQY
many,TRBJ2-6,TRBV15,15,ATSRGTGGSGANVLT
-,TRBJ2-5,TRBV29-1,13,SVVGTSGSGETQY
many,TRBJ2-7,TRBV24-1,10,ATGTGNGEQY
-,TRBJ1-4,TRBV30,12,AWSGGQGAKKLF
many,TRBJ2-7,TRBV27,13,ASSLSWQPLYEQY
-,TRBJ2-2,TRBV30,12,AWSVTARPGELF
-,TRBJ2-7,TRBV11-2,18,ASSFPPPLPVRGFAYEQY
-,TRBJ2-5,TRBV15,13,ATSISLAGVETQY
-,TRBJ2-5,TRBV4-3,11,ASSQDQGETQY
many,TRBJ1-1,TRBV7-9,11,ASSLKSAAEAF
many,TRBJ2-2,TRBV7-2,12,ASSSQGPTGELF
-,TRBJ1-1,TRBV12-3/TRBV12-4,13,ASRFYPGLNTEAF
many,TRBJ2-5,TRBV27,16,ASSPTASTSGRGETQY
few,TRBJ1-6,TRBV5-1,13,ASSLRPGENSPLH
many,TRBJ1-4,TRBV12-3/TRBV12-4,12,ASKPTGPIEKLF
many,TRBJ2-7,TRBV3-1,14,ASSPGVETDSYEQY
few,TRBJ2-7,TRBV6-1,14,ASSPRTGAPSYEQY
-,TRBJ1-1,TRBV20-1,16,SARDVRTGPLEGTEAF
many,TRBJ2-7,TRBV28,14,ASSTPSGRAFSEQY
many,TRBJ2-5,TRBV10-3,11,ASKTSGQETQY
-,TRBJ2-7,TRBV12-3/TRBV12-4,13,ASRRHIAGDYEQY
few,TRBJ2-7,TRBV29-1,12,SVGGTGSSYEQY